What follows are 18 T cell receptor beta chains derived from one specimen sequenced in a study of T-cell memory formation after mild COVID-19. TCRdb analysed the 5' RACE reads with MiXCR anew, one entry per CDR3 protein. The sample holds some 180,000 distinct CDR3 sequences, over 10% seen once. The specimen sequenced was PBMCs or a T cell subset sorted from them (not recorded which). Receptor source: a young man who had mild COVID-19 (a few samples of this study predate the infection). Cell type and time point are not known.

The chain links TRBV5-1 to TRBJ2-4, with unresolved D. Germline V gene lookup returns CDR1 SGHRS and CDR2 YFSETQ. The CDR3 has 12 amino acids. V gave up 4 bases and J gave up 7 bases, with 9 bases separating them. The CDR3 nucleotides are TGCGCCAGCAGCGTGAGTGGGAACATTCAGTACTTC. Translation: CASSVSGNIQYF.

The chain carries TRBV6-5 and TRBJ2-7; D ambiguous. Trimming took off 2 bases at V and 1 base at J, with 6 bases between the two ends. Germline V gene lookup returns CDR1 MNHEY and CDR2 SVGAGI. CDR3 length: 13 amino acids. The CDR3 reads CASSYRASYEQYF. CDR3 bases: TGTGCCAGCAGTTACAGGGCATCCTACGAGCAGTACTTC.

V and J are TRBV7-9 and TRBJ1-1; D gene unclear. CDR3 length: 13 residues. The V and J ends lost 11 bases and 2 bases respectively, with 15 bases between them. Per germline, CDR1 SEHNR and CDR2 FQNEAQ (reference sequence). The CDR3 loop is CASFPRPNTEAFF. In DNA, the CDR3 is TGTGCCTCTTTCCCGAGACCCAACACTGAAGCTTTCTTT.

This clonotype was counted between two and nine times. This chain connects TRBV7-9 to TRBJ1-1, with 10 bases fitting TRBD1. The CDR3 spans 16 residues. The germline gives CDR1 SEHNR, CDR2 FQNEAQ (reference sequence). Trimming cost V 5 bases and J 1 base; bases outside gene matches: 7. The CDR3 nucleotides read TGTGCCAGCAGCCCGGATTGGACAGGGGGGAACACTGAAGCTTTCTTT. Translated, it gives CASSPDWTGGNTEAFF. The full variable domain, completed using reference TRBV7-9 and TRBJ1-1, is DTGVSQNPRHKITKRGQNVTFRCDPISEHNRLYWYRQTLGQGPEFLTYFQNEAQLEKSRLLSDRFSAERPKGSFSTLEIQRTEQGDSAMYLCASSPDWTGGNTEAFFGQGTRLTVV.

The table lists this clonotype with a few counts. The chain carries TRBV7-2 and TRBJ2-3; TRBD1 matches at 9 bases. Germline V gene sequence: CDR1 SGHTA, CDR2 FQGNSA. The CDR3 length is 16 residues. The V segment lost 1 base and the J segment 0 bases; nucleotides outside the gene matches: 2. The CDR3 nucleotides are TGTGCCAGCAGCTTAGTCGGGACAGGGAGCACAGATACGCAGTATTTT. This sequence encodes CASSLVGTGSTDTQYF.

This clonotype was seen a few times. The chain has TRBV24-1 and TRBJ2-2, with 9 nucleotides matching TRBD1. V shed 9 bases and J 6 bases; nucleotides not matched to a gene: 7. Germline CDR1 reads KGHDR; CDR2 reads SFDVKD. The length of the CDR3 is 14 residues. CDR3 sequence: CATQGQGGPGELFF. The CDR3 nucleotides read TGTGCCACCCAGGGACAGGGAGGTCCCGGGGAGCTGTTTTTT.

V gene TRBV14 combines with J gene TRBJ2-7; possible D gene TRBD1, 6 bases. Germline values: CDR1 SGHDN, CDR2 FVKESK. Trimming cost V 3 bases and J 3 bases, with 12 bases left between them. This CDR3 contains 14 residues. CDR3 DNA: TGTGCCAGCAGCCAGTTTATAGGGGGCTACGAGCAGTACTTC. Its protein is CASSQFIGGYEQYF.

This clonotype was counted a few times. The V and J genes are TRBV20-1 and TRBJ2-7; 7 bases are a match to TRBD1. With V trimmed by 6 bases and J by 1 base, 3 bases remained unmatched. This CDR3 is built from 12 residues. CDR1 is DFQATT and CDR2 is SNEGSKA in the germline V gene (reference sequence). The CDR3 protein is CSASTGSYEQYF. The CDR3 DNA is TGCAGTGCCTCGACAGGGTCCTACGAGCAGTACTTC.

This clonotype came up a few times. The rearrangement joins TRBV9 to TRBJ1-5; weak D call: TRBD1 (6 bases). There are 16 residues in the CDR3. Trimming shortened V by 3 bases and J by 1 base, and 14 bases separated the two germline ends. Germline V lookup: CDR1 SGDLS, CDR2 YYNGEE. The CDR3 region has the DNA TGTGCCAGCAGCGACCGACAGGAGCGCAGCAATCAGCCCCAGCATTTT. Encoded protein: CASSDRQERSNQPQHF.

The J gene is TRBJ1-3, the V gene TRBV5-5; TRBD1 matches at 7 bases. Trimming cost V 3 bases and J 2 bases; bases outside gene matches: 11. The CDR3 has 17 amino acids. CDR1 and CDR2 (germline): SGHKS, YYEKEE (reference sequence). CDR3 nucleotides: TGTGCCAGCAGCTCCAAAGGGAGGGGGCCGACTGGAAACACCATATATTTT. This encodes CASSSKGRGPTGNTIYF.

V and J are TRBV18 and TRBJ1-5; D perhaps matches TRBD1 (6 bases). CDR3 size: 14 residues. V lost 2 bases and J 6 bases, leaving 11 bases between the germline ends. Germline V gene sequence: CDR1 KGHSH, CDR2 LQKENI. This CDR3 is CASSPSGAGQPQHF. CDR3 coding DNA: TGTGCCAGCTCACCATCGGGGGCCGGTCAGCCCCAGCATTTT.

The table lists this clonotype with a few counts. The V and J genes are TRBV5-1 and TRBJ2-3, with D perhaps matching TRBD2 (7 bases). CDR3 length equals 16 residues. V lost 1 base and J lost 1, with 13 bases in between. CDR1 and CDR2 (germline): SGHRS, YFSETQ. CDR3 coding DNA: TGCGCCAGCAGCTTGTTCCGGGGGGCCCGCACAGATACGCAGTATTTT. It yields the protein CASSLFRGARTDTQYF.

This clonotype occurred a few times. This chain joins TRBV27 and TRBJ2-2, with 8 bases lining up with TRBD1. Germline-derived CDR1 and CDR2 are MNHEY and SMNVEV (reference sequence). This CDR3 contains 15 residues. After removal of 2 bases from V and 4 bases from J, the junction contained 3 bases not matched to a gene. The CDR3 DNA reads as TGTGCCAGCAGTTTACGGACAGGGACCACCGGGGAGCTGTTTTTT. This gives the protein CASSLRTGTTGELFF.

The genes are TRBV5-1 and TRBJ2-1; D not resolved. The germline CDR1 and CDR2 sequences are SGHRS and YFSETQ. The CDR3 is made up of 13 amino acids. V gave up 1 base and J gave up 7 bases, with 9 bases separating them. CDR3 bases: TGCGCCAGCAGCTTGATTCCTTGGAATGAGCAGTTCTTC. Protein product: CASSLIPWNEQFF.

This clonotype has a handful of counts. The genes are TRBV5-1 and TRBJ2-7, with 9 bases aligning to TRBD1. After removal of 0 bases from V and 2 bases from J, the junction contained 6 bases not matched to a gene. CDR3 length equals 16 residues. Per germline, CDR1 SGHRS and CDR2 YFSETQ. The DNA for the CDR3 is TGCGCCAGCAGCTTGGCACCGGGACAGGGAACCTACGAGCAGTACTTC. This translates into CASSLAPGQGTYEQYF.

The chain is built from TRBV30 and TRBJ2-3; D unresolved. Germline V gives CDR1 GTSNPN, CDR2 SVGIG (reference sequence). The CDR3 covers 13 residues. The ends were cut back, 0 bases at V and 4 bases at J, with 8 bases in the middle. The CDR3 DNA reads as TGTGCCTGGAGTGTACTTGGGGCAGATACGCAGTATTTT. This gives the protein CAWSVLGADTQYF.

The chain uses TRBV7-6 and TRBJ2-7; 10 bases are shared with TRBD1. With 6 bases clipped from V and 5 bases from J, the junction kept 4 bases outside the gene matches. CDR3 size: 13 residues. Germline V gene sequence: CDR1 SGHVS, CDR2 FNYEAQ. The CDR3 reads CASRGTGVDEQYF. The DNA of the CDR3 is TGTGCCAGCAGGGGGACAGGGGTTGACGAGCAGTACTTC.

This clonotype was seen only a few times. J is TRBJ2-7 and V is TRBV4-3, with a tentative D call TRBD1 (6 bases). With 1 base removed from V and 5 bases from J, the gap between germline ends came to 6 bases. Germline lookup yields CDR1 LGHNA and CDR2 YSLEER. The CDR3 is made up of 12 amino acids. Written as DNA, the CDR3 is TGCGCCAGCAGCCAAGGGGACAACGAGCAGTACTTC. Protein sequence: CASSQGDNEQYF.